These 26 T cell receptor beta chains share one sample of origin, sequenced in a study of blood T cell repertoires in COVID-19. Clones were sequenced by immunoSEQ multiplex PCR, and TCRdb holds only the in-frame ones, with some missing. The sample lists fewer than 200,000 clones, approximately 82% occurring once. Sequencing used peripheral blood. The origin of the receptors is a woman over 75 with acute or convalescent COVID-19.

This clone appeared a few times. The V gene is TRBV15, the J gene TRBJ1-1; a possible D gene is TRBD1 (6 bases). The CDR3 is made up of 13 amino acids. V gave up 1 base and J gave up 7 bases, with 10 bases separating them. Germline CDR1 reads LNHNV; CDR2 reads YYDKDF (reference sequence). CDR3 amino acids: CATSRGGTFEAFF. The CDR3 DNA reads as TGTGCCACCAGCAGAGGAGGGACATTTGAAGCTTTCTTT.

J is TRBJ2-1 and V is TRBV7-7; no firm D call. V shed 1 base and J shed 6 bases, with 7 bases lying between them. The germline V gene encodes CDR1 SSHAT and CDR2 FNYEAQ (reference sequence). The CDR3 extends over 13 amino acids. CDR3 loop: CASSLGEPNEQFF. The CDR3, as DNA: TGTGCCAGCAGCTTAGGAGAACCCAATGAGCAGTTCTTC.

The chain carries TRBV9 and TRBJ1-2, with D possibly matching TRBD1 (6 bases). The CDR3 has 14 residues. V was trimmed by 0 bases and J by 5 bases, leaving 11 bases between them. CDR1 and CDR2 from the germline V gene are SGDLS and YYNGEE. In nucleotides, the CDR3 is TGTGCCAGCAGCGTAGATCAGGGGTGGTATGGCTACACCTTC. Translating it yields CASSVDQGWYGYTF.

This chain's CDR3 is CASSRQQGDSGANVLTF. CDR3 bases: TGTGCCAGTAGTCGGCAACAGGGGGACTCTGGGGCCAACGTCCTGACTTTC. V usage is TRBV19 and J usage is TRBJ2-6; 8 bases are a match to TRBD1. CDR1 LNHDA and CDR2 SQIVND come from the germline V gene (reference sequence). This CDR3 contains 17 residues. V trimming: 5 bases; J trimming: 0 bases; junction bases outside the gene matches: 6.

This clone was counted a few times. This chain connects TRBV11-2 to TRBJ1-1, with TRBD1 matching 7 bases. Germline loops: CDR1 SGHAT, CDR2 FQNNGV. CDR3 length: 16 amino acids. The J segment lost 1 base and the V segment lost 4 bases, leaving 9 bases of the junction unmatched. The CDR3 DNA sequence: TGTGCCAGCAGCTCCCGAACAGGGGCGAGGAACACTGAAGCTTTCTTT. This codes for CASSSRTGARNTEAFF.

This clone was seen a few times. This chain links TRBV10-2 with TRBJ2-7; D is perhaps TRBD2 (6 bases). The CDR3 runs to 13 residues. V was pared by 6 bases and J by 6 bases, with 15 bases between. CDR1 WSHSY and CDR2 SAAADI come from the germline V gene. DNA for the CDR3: TGCGCCAGCAGCGAACGGGAGTCCCTCGAGCAGTACTTC. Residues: CASSERESLEQYF.

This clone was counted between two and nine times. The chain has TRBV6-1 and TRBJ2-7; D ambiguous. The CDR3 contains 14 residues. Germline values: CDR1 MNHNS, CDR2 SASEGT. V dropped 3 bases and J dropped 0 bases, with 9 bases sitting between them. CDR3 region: CASSESAGSYEQYF. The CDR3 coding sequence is TGTGCCAGCAGTGAGTCAGCAGGCTCCTACGAGCAGTACTTC.

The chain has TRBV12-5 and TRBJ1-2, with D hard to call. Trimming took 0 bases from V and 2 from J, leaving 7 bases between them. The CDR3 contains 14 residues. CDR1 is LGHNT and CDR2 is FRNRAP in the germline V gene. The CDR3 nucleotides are TGTGCTAGTGGTTTGGTACCGGGGAACTATGGCTACACCTTC. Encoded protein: CASGLVPGNYGYTF.

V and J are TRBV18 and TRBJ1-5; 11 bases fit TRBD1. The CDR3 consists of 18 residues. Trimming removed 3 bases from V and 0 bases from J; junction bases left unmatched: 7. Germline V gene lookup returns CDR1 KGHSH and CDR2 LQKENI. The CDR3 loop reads CASSPRDRGISSNQPQHF. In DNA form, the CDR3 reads TGTGCCAGCTCACCGCGGGACAGGGGGATTAGTAGCAATCAGCCCCAGCATTTT.

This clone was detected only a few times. Here the CDR3 reads CASSLAGGGNQPQHF. Here the CDR3 DNA reads TGTGCCAGCAGTTTAGCAGGGGGCGGCAATCAGCCCCAGCATTTT. The V and J genes are TRBV27 and TRBJ1-5; 8 positions agree with TRBD1. With V trimmed by 2 bases and J by 2 bases, 2 bases remained unmatched. CDR1 is MNHEY, CDR2 SMNVEV, per germline (reference sequence). The CDR3 loop spans 15 amino acids.

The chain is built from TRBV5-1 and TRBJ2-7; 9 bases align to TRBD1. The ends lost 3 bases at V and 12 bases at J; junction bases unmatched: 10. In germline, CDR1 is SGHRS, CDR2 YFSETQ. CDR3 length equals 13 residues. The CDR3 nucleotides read TGCGCCAGCAGCTCGGGACAGGGAATACTTGTGTACTTC. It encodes CASSSGQGILVYF.

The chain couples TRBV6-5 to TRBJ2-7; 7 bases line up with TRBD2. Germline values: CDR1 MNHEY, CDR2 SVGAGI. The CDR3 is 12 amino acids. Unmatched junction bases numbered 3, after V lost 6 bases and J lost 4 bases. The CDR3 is CASRGGGYEQYF. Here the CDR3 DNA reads TGTGCCAGCAGGGGCGGGGGTTACGAGCAGTACTTC.

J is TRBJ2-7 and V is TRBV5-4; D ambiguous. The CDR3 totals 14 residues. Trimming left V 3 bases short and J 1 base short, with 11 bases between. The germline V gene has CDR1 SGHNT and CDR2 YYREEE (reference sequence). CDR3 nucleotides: TGTGCCAGCAGCTCCATGGCGGAATCCTACGAGCAGTACTTC. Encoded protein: CASSSMAESYEQYF.

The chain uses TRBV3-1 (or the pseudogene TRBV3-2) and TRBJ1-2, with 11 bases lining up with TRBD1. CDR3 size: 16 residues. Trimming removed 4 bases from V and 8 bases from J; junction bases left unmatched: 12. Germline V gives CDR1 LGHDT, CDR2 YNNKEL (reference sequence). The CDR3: CASSRSGDRGIRGYTF. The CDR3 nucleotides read TGTGCCAGCAGCCGAAGTGGGGACAGGGGGATACGGGGCTACACCTTC.

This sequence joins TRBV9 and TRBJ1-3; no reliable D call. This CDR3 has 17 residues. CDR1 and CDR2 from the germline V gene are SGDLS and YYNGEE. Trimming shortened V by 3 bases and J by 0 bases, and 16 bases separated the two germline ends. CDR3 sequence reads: CASSALLTTNSGNTIYF. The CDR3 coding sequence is TGTGCCAGCAGCGCCCTCTTAACTACCAACTCTGGAAACACCATATATTTT.

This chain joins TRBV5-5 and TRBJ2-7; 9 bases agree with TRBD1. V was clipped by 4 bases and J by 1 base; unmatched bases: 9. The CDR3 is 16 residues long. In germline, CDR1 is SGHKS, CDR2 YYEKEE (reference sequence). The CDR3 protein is CASSPSRGQGSYEQYF. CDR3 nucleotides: TGTGCCAGCAGCCCGAGCCGGGGACAGGGATCCTACGAGCAGTACTTC.

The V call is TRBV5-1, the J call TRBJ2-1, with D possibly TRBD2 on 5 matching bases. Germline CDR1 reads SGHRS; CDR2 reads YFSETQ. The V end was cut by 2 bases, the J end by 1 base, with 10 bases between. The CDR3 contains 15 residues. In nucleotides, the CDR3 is TGCGCCAGCAGCTTTGGCGGGTTGTCCTACAATGAGCAGTTCTTC. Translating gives CASSFGGLSYNEQFF.

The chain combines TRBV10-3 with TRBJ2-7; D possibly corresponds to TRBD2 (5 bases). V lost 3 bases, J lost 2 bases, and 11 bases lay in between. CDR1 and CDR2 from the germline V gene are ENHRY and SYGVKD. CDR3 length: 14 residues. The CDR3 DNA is TGTGCCATCAGTGAAACGGGAAGGGCCTACGAGCAGTACTTC. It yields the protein CAISETGRAYEQYF.

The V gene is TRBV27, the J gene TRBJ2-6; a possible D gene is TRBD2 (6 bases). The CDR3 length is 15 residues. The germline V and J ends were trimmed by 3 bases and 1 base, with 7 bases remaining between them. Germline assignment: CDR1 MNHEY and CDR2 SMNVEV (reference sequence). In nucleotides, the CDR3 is TGTGCCAGCAGTTTCGGGGGATCTGGGGCCAACGTCCTGACTTTC. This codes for CASSFGGSGANVLTF.

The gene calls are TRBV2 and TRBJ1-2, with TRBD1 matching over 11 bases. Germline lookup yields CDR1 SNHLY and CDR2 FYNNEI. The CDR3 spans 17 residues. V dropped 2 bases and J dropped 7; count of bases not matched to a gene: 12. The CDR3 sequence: CASSERGTGGVFGGYTF. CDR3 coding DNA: TGTGCCAGCAGTGAAAGGGGGACAGGGGGAGTTTTCGGTGGCTACACCTTC.

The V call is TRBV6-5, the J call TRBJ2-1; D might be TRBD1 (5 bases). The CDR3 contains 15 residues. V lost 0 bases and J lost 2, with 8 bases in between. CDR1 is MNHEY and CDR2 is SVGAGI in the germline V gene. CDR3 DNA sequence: TGTGCCAGCAGTTACTCAAGGGGCCCCTACAATGAGCAGTTCTTC. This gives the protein CASSYSRGPYNEQFF.

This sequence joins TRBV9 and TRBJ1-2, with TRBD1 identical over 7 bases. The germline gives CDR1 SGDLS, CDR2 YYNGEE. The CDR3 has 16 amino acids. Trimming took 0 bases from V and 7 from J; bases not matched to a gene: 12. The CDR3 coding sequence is TGTGCCAGCAGCGTAGAAGGGGCGGGACAGAGGGGTGGCTACACCTTC. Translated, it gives CASSVEGAGQRGGYTF.

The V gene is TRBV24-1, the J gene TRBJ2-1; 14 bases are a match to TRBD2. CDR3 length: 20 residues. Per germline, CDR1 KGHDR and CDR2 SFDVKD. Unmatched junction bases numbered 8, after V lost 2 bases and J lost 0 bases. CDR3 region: CATSDSGTSGSKSSYNEQFF. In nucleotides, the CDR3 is TGTGCCACCAGTGATTCAGGGACTAGCGGGAGTAAAAGCTCCTACAATGAGCAGTTCTTC.

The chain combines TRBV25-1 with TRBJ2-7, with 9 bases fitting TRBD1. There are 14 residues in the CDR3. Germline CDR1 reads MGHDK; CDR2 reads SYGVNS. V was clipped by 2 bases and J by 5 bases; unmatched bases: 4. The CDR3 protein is CASSEGQGPHEQYF. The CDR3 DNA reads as TGTGCCAGCAGTGAAGGACAGGGGCCCCACGAGCAGTACTTC.

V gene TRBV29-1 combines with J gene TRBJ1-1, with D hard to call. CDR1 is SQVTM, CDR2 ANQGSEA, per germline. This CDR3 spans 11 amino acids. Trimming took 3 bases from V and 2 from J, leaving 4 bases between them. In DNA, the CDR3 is TGCAGCGTTGAGAGAAACACTGAAGCTTTCTTT. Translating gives CSVERNTEAFF.

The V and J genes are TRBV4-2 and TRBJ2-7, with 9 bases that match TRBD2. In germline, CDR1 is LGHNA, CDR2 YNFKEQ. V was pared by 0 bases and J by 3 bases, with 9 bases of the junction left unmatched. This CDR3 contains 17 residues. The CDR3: CASSQEVLAGRSYEQYF. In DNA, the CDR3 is TGTGCCAGCAGCCAAGAGGTTCTAGCGGGAAGGAGCTACGAGCAGTACTTC.